Listed here are 17 T cell receptor beta chains from one sample, sequenced in a study of tumor-infiltrating lymphocytes in primary liver carcinoma. The input was approximately 500 ng total RNA; TCR beta cDNA was made from it with a constant-region primer. For TCR beta, libraries were produced by three nested multiplex PCR rounds using slightly modified ARM-PCR. The first two PCR rounds used TRBV1-TRBV30 primers with a Cbeta primer, 9 to 11 cycles each. TCRdb reprocessed the multiplex PCR reads via MiXCR and lists one record per CDR3 protein. The table has under 45,000 distinct CDR3 sequences, 70% to 80% seen once. From unsorted bulk tissue weighing about 20-32 mg, DNA and RNA were co-extracted. Sequencing used liver tumor tissue from sampling region 4. The subset is: tumor region T4, right-lateral pole. Receptors were obtained from a middle-aged man with primary liver carcinoma and hepatitis B virus infection.

Of note for this clonotype: It may be a read error: a sequence one base away is much more abundant. The CDR3 region is CAISSLLAGAETQYF. CDR3 DNA sequence: TGTGCCATCAGCTCGTTACTAGCGGGAGCCGAGACCCAGTACTTC. This chain links TRBV7-6 with TRBJ2-5, with 11 positions matching TRBD2. This CDR3 spans 15 amino acids. The germline CDR1 and CDR2 sequences are SGHVS and FNYEAQ.

Note on this clonotype: One junction end does not reproduce the germline sequence, and a read error may be involved. The V and J genes are TRBV5-6 and TRBJ2-7, with no clear D. Looked up from germline, CDR1 is SGHDT and CDR2 is YYEEEE. The CDR3 covers 12 residues. The CDR3 reads CACSFQTYEQYF. For the CDR3, the DNA is TGTGCCTGCAGTTTCCAGACATACGAGCAGTACTTC.

The V call is TRBV5-5, the J call TRBJ2-7, with a weak D call TRBD2 (5 bases). Germline lookup yields CDR1 SGHKS and CDR2 YYEKEE (reference sequence). The CDR3 covers 15 residues. V was clipped by 4 bases and J by 7 bases, with 21 bases between them. This CDR3 reads CASSPAAVPHSEQYF. CDR3 DNA sequence: TGTGCCAGCAGCCCAGCGGCAGTTCCTCACTCGGAGCAGTACTTC.

This rearrangement joins TRBV11-1 to TRBJ1-2; D is possibly TRBD1 (5 bases). V lost 9 bases and J lost 2, with 19 bases in between. The CDR3 extends over 15 amino acids. Looked up from germline, CDR1 is SGHAT and CDR2 is FQDESV (reference sequence). The CDR3, as DNA: TGTGCCAGTAGCCGCGACAGAGTGGCGAACTATGGCTACACCTTC. Its translation: CASSRDRVANYGYTF.

The count of this clonotype is one. It is likely a read error, because the conserved phenylalanine at the end of the CDR3 is missing. V and J are TRBV11-1 and TRBJ2-7; a possible D gene is TRBD2 (6 bases). This CDR3 has 15 residues. Germline assignment: CDR1 SGHAT and CDR2 FQDESV (reference sequence). Deletions cut 6 bases from V and 4 bases from J, with 19 bases between. CDR3: CASRLTGSGEYEQYS. The CDR3 DNA reads as TGTGCCAGCAGATTAACGGGATCGGGGGAATACGAGCAGTACTCC.

This clonotype has ten or more counts. The rearrangement joins TRBV19 to TRBJ2-3, with 8 bases lining up with TRBD1. Per the germline V gene, CDR1 is LNHDA and CDR2 is SQIVND (reference sequence). The CDR3 is 14 amino acids. V shed 3 bases and J 1 base; nucleotides not matched to a gene: 0. In DNA form, the CDR3 reads TGTGCCAGTAGTATGGACAGGGGCACAGATACGCAGTATTTT. Residues: CASSMDRGTDTQYF.

This clonotype appeared many times. The chain joins TRBV7-9 to TRBJ1-2; D call uncertain. V dropped 1 base and J dropped 2 bases, with 2 bases sitting between them. This CDR3 region has 12 residues. Germline loops: CDR1 SEHNR, CDR2 FQNEAQ (reference sequence). CDR3 DNA sequence: TGTGCCAGCAGCTTAGGGAACTATGGCTACACCTTC. Translating gives CASSLGNYGYTF. Filled out from reference TRBV7-9 and TRBJ1-2, the complete variable domain reads DTGVSQNPRHKITKRGQNVTFRCDPISEHNRLYWYRQTLGQGPEFLTYFQNEAQLEKSRLLSDRFSAERPKGSFSTLEIQRTEQGDSAMYLCASSLGNYGYTFGSGTRLTVV.

To note about this clonotype: At one end the junction does not follow the germline gene, possibly because of a read error. V usage is TRBV4-2 and J usage is TRBJ1-1; D gene unclear. Germline CDR1 and CDR2: LGHNA and YNFKEQ. The CDR3 is 14 amino acids. The CDR3: CASSQDLGNTESFF. DNA of the CDR3: TGTGCCAGCAGCCAGGATCTGGGGAACACTGAATCTTTCTTT.

The gene calls are TRBV6-2 or TRBV6-3 and TRBJ2-7; 9 bases fit TRBD1. The CDR3 extends over 14 amino acids. The germline V gene has CDR1 MNHEY and CDR2 SVGEGT. Unmatched junction bases numbered 17, after V lost 7 bases and J lost 13 bases. The CDR3 loop reads CASNLRDRAHEHYF. The CDR3, as DNA: TGTGCCAGCAACCTCCGGGACAGGGCCCACGAACATTACTTC.

This clonotype was counted at least ten times. The rearrangement joins TRBV28 to TRBJ2-2; D not certain. Germline CDR1 MDHEN, CDR2 SYDVKM. The V gene lost 2 bases and the J gene lost 7 bases, with 8 bases spanning the gap. The CDR3 is 13 amino acids. The CDR3 DNA reads as TGTGCCAGCAGTTTAGGGCTAGGCGGGGAGCTGTTTTTT. Translated: CASSLGLGGELFF.

This clonotype was seen ten or more times. V is TRBV28 and J is TRBJ1-2, with TRBD1 matching 8 bases. After removal of 7 bases from V and 8 bases from J, the junction contained 12 bases not matched to a gene. Germline CDR1 is MDHEN and CDR2 is SYDVKM. This CDR3 comprises 14 residues. CDR3: CASTPHGQGRGYTF. In nucleotides, the CDR3 is TGTGCCAGCACCCCCCACGGACAGGGAAGGGGCTACACCTTC.

For this clonotype: The junction differs from germline at one of its ends, possibly a read error. This sequence joins TRBV29-1 and TRBJ2-7, with D possibly TRBD1 on 5 matching bases. The CDR3 spans 16 residues. CDR1 and CDR2 from the germline V gene are SQVTM and ANQGSEA. The CDR3 DNA sequence: TGCACCGCCATGACATCTGGAACAGGCACTCCCTATGAGCAGTACTTC. Encoded protein: CTAMTSGTGTPYEQYF.

For the CDR3, the DNA is TGTGCCAGCAGCCAGGGGAGGGGGTCGAGGTACGAGCAGTACTTC. This gives the protein CASSQGRGSRYEQYF. This chain uses TRBV12-3 or TRBV12-4 with TRBJ2-7, with D possibly TRBD2 on 7 matching bases. This CDR3 has 15 amino acids. Trimming took off 6 bases at V and 4 bases at J, with 19 bases between the two ends.

As for this clonotype: One end of the junction varies from germline; a read error may be responsible. The rearrangement uses TRBV7-8 and TRBJ2-7; D is unclear. CDR3 length: 13 amino acids. Looked up from germline, CDR1 is SGHVS and CDR2 is FQNEAQ. The CDR3 is CARSFTSAYGQYF. The CDR3 nucleotides are TGTGCCCGCAGCTTTACCAGCGCCTACGGGCAGTACTTC. Looking up the rest from reference TRBV7-8 and TRBJ2-7 gives the full variable domain: GAGVSQSPRYKVAKRGQDVALRCDPISGHVSLFWYQQALGQGPEFLTYFQNEAQLDKSGLPSDRFFAERPEGSVSTLKIQRTQQEDSAVYLCARSFTSAYGQYFGPGTRLTVT.

This clonotype was picked up many times. The gene calls are TRBV5-1 and TRBJ2-2, with D possibly TRBD2 on 6 matching bases. The CDR3 is made up of 15 amino acids. Germline CDR1 reads SGHRS; CDR2 reads YFSETQ. Trimming took off 5 bases at V and 6 bases at J, with 17 bases between the two ends. This CDR3 reads CASRISAGGSGELFF. CDR3 bases: TGCGCCAGCAGAATCTCGGCTGGGGGGTCCGGGGAGCTGTTTTTT.

As regards this clonotype: Germline and junction disagree at one end, which may indicate a read error. CDR3 amino acids: CASSVIGRNTAELFF. CDR3 sequence (DNA): TGTGCCAGCAGTGTAATAGGGAGGAACACCGCGGAGCTGTTTTTT. The rearrangement links TRBV2 to TRBJ2-2, with D tentatively TRBD2 (6 bases). CDR1 and CDR2 (germline): SNHLY, FYNNEI. CDR3 length: 15 residues. Combining the CDR3 with reference TRBV2 and TRBJ2-2 gives the whole variable domain EPEVTQTPSHQVTQMGQEVILRCVPISNHLYFYWYRQILGQKVEFLVSFYNNEISEKSEIFDDQFSVERPDGSNFTLKIRSTKLEDSAMYFCASSVIGRNTAELFFGEGSRLTVL.

Ten or more counts support this clonotype. The junction departs from the called germline gene at one end, perhaps through a read error. V is TRBV11-2 and J is TRBJ2-1; 10 bases agree with TRBD2. Looked up from germline, CDR1 is SGHAT and CDR2 is FQNNGV. The CDR3 covers 15 residues. The CDR3 protein is CASSPLAGEYNGQFF. The CDR3 DNA sequence: TGTGCCAGCAGCCCCCTAGCGGGAGAGTACAATGGGCAGTTTTTC.